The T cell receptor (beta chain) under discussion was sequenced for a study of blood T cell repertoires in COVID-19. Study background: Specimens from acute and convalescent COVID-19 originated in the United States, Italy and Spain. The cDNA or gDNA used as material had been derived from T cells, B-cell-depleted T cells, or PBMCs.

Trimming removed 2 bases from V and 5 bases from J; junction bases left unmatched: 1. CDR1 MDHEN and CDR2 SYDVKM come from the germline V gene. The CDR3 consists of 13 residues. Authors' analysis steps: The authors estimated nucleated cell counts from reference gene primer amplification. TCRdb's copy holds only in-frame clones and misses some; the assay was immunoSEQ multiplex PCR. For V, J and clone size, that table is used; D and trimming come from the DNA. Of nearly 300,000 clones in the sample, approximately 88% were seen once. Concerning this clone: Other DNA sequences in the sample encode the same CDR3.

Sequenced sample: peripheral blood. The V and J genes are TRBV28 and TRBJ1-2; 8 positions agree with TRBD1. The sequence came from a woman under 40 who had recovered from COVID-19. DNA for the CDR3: TGTGCCAGCAGTTTAACAGGGGGGTATGGCTACACCTTC. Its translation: CASSLTGGYGYTF.